The source of this T cell receptor (beta chain) is a study of blood T cell repertoires in COVID-19. Across the study: Samples came from the United States, Italy and Spain, spanning acute and convalescent COVID-19. Sources were T cells, B-cell-depleted T cells, or PBMCs; the material itself was cDNA or gDNA.

Authors' processing steps: Reference gene primer amplification in the assay estimated nucleated cell counts. The protocol was immunoSEQ multiplex PCR, while the TCRdb copy is restricted to in-frame clones and leaves out a portion. Clone size and the V and J calls come from that table; the DNA yielded D and trimming. The sample carries roughly 45,000 clones, around four fifths recorded once. The V gene's germline CDR1 is MDHEN and CDR2 SYDVKM. This CDR3 comprises 16 residues. J lost 0 bases, V lost 6 bases, and 10 bases had no gene match. The source material was peripheral blood. The sequence came from a man aged 45-65 years with active COVID-19. This chain links TRBV28 with TRBJ1-1; the match to TRBD1 covers 7 bases. DNA of the CDR3: TGTGCCAGCAGCACAACAGGGGACCGAATGAACACTGAAGCTTTCTTT. This sequence encodes CASSTTGDRMNTEAFF. The full variable domain, with the rest looked up from reference TRBV28 and TRBJ1-1, is DVKVTQSSRYLVKRTGEKVFLECVQDMDHENMFWYRQDPGLGLRLIYFSYDVKMKEKGDIPEGYSVSREKKERFSLILESASTNQTSMYLCASSTTGDRMNTEAFFGQGTRLTVV.